This T cell receptor (beta chain) was documented in a study of response to subunit inactivated influenza vaccine. Findings of the study overall: Authors suggested each seasonal flu vaccination may recruit only limited numbers of new T cells.

CDR1 DFQATT and CDR2 SNEGSKA come from the germline V gene (reference sequence). After removal of 3 bases from V and 7 bases from J, the junction contained 13 bases not matched to a gene. This CDR3 has 16 amino acids. Details on this clonotype: Its antigen is not known.

TCRdb re-called the RT-PCR reads with MiXCR, one entry per CDR3 protein. This table holds around 580,000 distinct CDR3 sequences, 12% found once. The sequence came from a middle-aged man who received an inactivated influenza vaccine. The source material was PBMCs from blood, sampled on the day of vaccination. V and J are TRBV20-1 and TRBJ2-1; 9 nucleotides align to TRBD2. The CDR3 DNA reads as TGCAGTGCTAGTCCGGGACTAGCAGGAGATGGGAATGAGCAGTTCTTC. This sequence encodes CSASPGLAGDGNEQFF.